The next 11 T cell receptor beta chains were all read from a single sample in a study of cytomegalovirus exposure and HLA in healthy donors. PCR used 60 Vbeta primers and 13 Jbeta primers. Assay used: immunoSEQ multiplex PCR; TCRdb lists only in-frame clones, some missing. This table has 130,000 or so clones, around 72% appearing once. The specimen was PBMCs. Every receptor here comes from a man younger than 30 in good health and CMV-seropositive.

V gene TRBV5-6 combines with J gene TRBJ2-7; D remains ambiguous. The V and J ends lost 5 bases and 2 bases respectively, with 14 bases between them. CDR1 and CDR2 from the germline V gene are SGHDT and YYEEEE. The CDR3 contains 14 residues. CDR3 sequence (DNA): TGTGCCAGCAGTCTCAGGTCTGTAACCTACGAGCAGTACTTC. Protein sequence: CASSLRSVTYEQYF.

V usage is TRBV4-1 and J usage is TRBJ2-7; the match to TRBD1 covers 7 bases. The CDR3 has 16 residues. After removal of 3 bases from V and 7 bases from J, the junction contained 15 bases not matched to a gene. CDR1 and CDR2 from the germline V gene are MGHRA and YSYEKL. This CDR3 is CASSQLLQSQGREQYF. The CDR3 DNA sequence: TGCGCCAGCAGCCAGTTATTACAGTCACAGGGGCGGGAGCAGTACTTC.

This rearrangement joins TRBV2 to TRBJ2-1, with D possibly TRBD1 on 6 matching bases. This CDR3 is built from 15 residues. From germline, CDR1 is SNHLY and CDR2 FYNNEI. V lost 2 bases and J lost 2, with 10 bases in between. The CDR3 DNA follows: TGTGCCAGCAGTGAATTGGGGGCCGCCTACAATGAGCAGTTCTTC. The encoded protein is CASSELGAAYNEQFF.

This clone was seen only a few times. V and J are TRBV7-9 and TRBJ1-2; no firm D call. V lost 2 bases and J 4 bases, leaving 8 bases between the germline ends. Germline V lookup: CDR1 SEHNR, CDR2 FQNEAQ (reference sequence). The CDR3 length is 13 residues. The CDR3 DNA reads as TGTGCCAGCAGCTTACCGGGGTTCTATGGCTACACCTTC. Translated: CASSLPGFYGYTF.

The chain uses TRBV7-5 and TRBJ2-7; TRBD1 reflects the table's D call only, with no check against the DNA. TRBV7-5 is a listed pseudogene. The CDR3 loop spans 16 amino acids. Written as DNA, the CDR3 is TGTGCCAGAAGCTGGCGGGACAGGGGCCCCCGTTACGAGCAGTACTTC. Amino acids: CARSWRDRGPRYEQYF.

This chain links TRBV27 with TRBJ2-7; no firm D call. This CDR3 region has 14 residues. Trimming pared 2 bases from V and 6 bases from J, leaving 14 bases between. Germline V gene lookup returns CDR1 MNHEY and CDR2 SMNVEV (reference sequence). The CDR3 reads CASSLIATSSEQYF. In DNA, the CDR3 is TGTGCCAGCAGTTTAATAGCCACCTCTTCCGAGCAGTACTTC.

The rearrangement links TRBV5-1 to TRBJ1-1; 7 bases line up with TRBD1. Germline assignment: CDR1 SGHRS and CDR2 YFSETQ. With V trimmed by 5 bases and J by 7 bases, 17 bases remained unmatched. This CDR3 has 16 residues. The CDR3 DNA sequence: TGCGCCAGCAGACCACGCCCACTCGCCGGGACAGATGAAGCTTTCTTT. Translating it yields CASRPRPLAGTDEAFF.

The chain has TRBV5-1 and TRBJ2-6, with D possibly matching TRBD2 (5 bases). Germline values: CDR1 SGHRS, CDR2 YFSETQ. The CDR3 length is 16 residues. Between the trimmed V and J ends, which lost 4 bases and 0 bases, there was a span of 11 bases. DNA for the CDR3: TGCGCCAGCAGCCTCGGAGGTACCTCTGGGGCCAACGTCCTGACTTTC. This translates into CASSLGGTSGANVLTF.

This sequence joins TRBV5-1 and TRBJ1-2; D remains ambiguous. Trimming cost V 5 bases and J 7 bases, with 15 bases left between them. The germline V gene encodes CDR1 SGHRS and CDR2 YFSETQ. The length of the CDR3 is 13 residues. This CDR3 reads CASSPTALAGYTF. The CDR3 nucleotides read TGCGCCAGCAGTCCCACAGCTTTGGCTGGCTACACCTTC.

The V gene is TRBV2, the J gene TRBJ1-2; 7 nucleotides agree with TRBD1. Losses at the gene ends were 6 bases for V and 2 bases for J; bases not matched to a gene: 6. CDR3 length equals 14 residues. Per germline, CDR1 SNHLY and CDR2 FYNNEI. The CDR3 spells CASRMEGANYGYTF. CDR3 nucleotide sequence: TGTGCCAGCAGAATGGAGGGGGCAAACTATGGCTACACCTTC.

This sequence joins TRBV6-1 and TRBJ1-5; D call uncertain. Germline V gives CDR1 MNHNS, CDR2 SASEGT. V was clipped by 2 bases and J by 3 bases, with 5 bases between them. The CDR3 has 13 residues. DNA for the CDR3: TGTGCCAGCAGTGAACCTAACAATCAGCCCCAGCATTTT. Encoded protein: CASSEPNNQPQHF.